The next 17 T cell receptor beta chains were all read from a single sample in a study of T cells in Graves' hyperthyroidism and ophthalmopathy. RNA transcripts provided the source from which TCR beta CDR3 regions were amplified. RT-PCR in the first round (using the HTBI primer set) targeted the TCR CDR3. TCRdb re-analysed the multiplex PCR reads in MiXCR, keeping a single row per CDR3 protein. The data contain about 360,000 distinct CDR3 sequences, roughly 19% of them singletons. The sequencing sample was made of blood. All receptors come from a woman aged 18 to 35 with Graves' hyperthyroidism.

The chain combines TRBV12-3 or TRBV12-4 with TRBJ1-1; D remains unclear. CDR3 length: 15 amino acids. Trimming removed 1 base from V and 1 base from J, with 10 bases in between. The CDR3 DNA is TGTGCCAGCAGTTTAGGAGATATCTGGAACACTGAAGCTTTCTTT. Amino acid sequence: CASSLGDIWNTEAFF.

The V gene is TRBV7-9, the J gene TRBJ2-5; D ambiguous. The CDR3 has 13 residues. Trimming stripped 5 bases from V and 2 bases from J, with 9 bases between. Germline CDR1 is SEHNR and CDR2 is FQNEAQ (reference sequence). In DNA, the CDR3 is TGTGCCAGCAGCATGGACGGTCAAGAGACCCAGTACTTC. Translating gives CASSMDGQETQYF.

This clonotype was seen only a few times. This chain connects TRBV4-1 to TRBJ1-6; D possibly corresponds to TRBD1 (6 bases). Germline lookup yields CDR1 MGHRA and CDR2 YSYEKL. CDR3 length equals 13 residues. Trimming removed 4 bases at V and 10 bases at J, with 11 bases between. The DNA of the CDR3 is TGCGCCAGCAGCCTTCAGACAGGATCACCCCTCCACTTT. It yields the protein CASSLQTGSPLHF.

This clonotype has a count of ten or more. One end of the junction does not line up with germline, which may come from a read error. V usage is TRBV20-1 and J usage is TRBJ2-2; D might be TRBD1 or TRBD2, each matching 6 bases. In germline, CDR1 is DFQATT, CDR2 SNEGSKA (reference sequence). CDR3 size: 14 residues. The CDR3 DNA follows: TGCAGTGCTAGAGAGGGGGGCCTAATCGGGGAGCGGTTTTTT. Translating it yields CSAREGGLIGERFF.

This clonotype was seen only a few times. The V call is TRBV3-1, the J call TRBJ1-2; 7 positions agree with TRBD1. CDR1 is LGHDT, CDR2 YNNKEL, per germline (reference sequence). The CDR3 length is 15 residues. V lost 4 bases and J lost 2; bases outside the gene matches: 7. For the CDR3, the DNA is TGTGCCAGCAGCCCTCTCCTCAGGGGGAACTATGGCTACACCTTC. It is translated as CASSPLLRGNYGYTF. Full variable domain (missing parts from reference TRBV3-1 and TRBJ1-2): DTAVSQTPKYLVTQMGNDKSIKCEQNLGHDTMYWYKQDSKKFLKIMFSYNNKELIINETVPNRFSPKSPDKAHLNLHINSLELGDSAVYFCASSPLLRGNYGYTFGSGTRLTVV.

This clonotype was observed once. The CDR3 ends on some other residue instead of the conserved phenylalanine or tryptophan, so this is likely a read error. The J gene is TRBJ2-7, the V gene TRBV12-3 or TRBV12-4; 8 bases are a match to TRBD1. V lost 2 bases and J lost 4; bases outside the gene matches: 1. The CDR3 runs to 13 residues. The CDR3 region is CASSLQGAYEQYS. The CDR3 nucleotides read TGTGCCAGCAGTTTACAGGGGGCGTACGAGCAGTACTCC.

The V and J genes are TRBV18 and TRBJ2-1; 7 bases map to TRBD2. Germline V lookup: CDR1 KGHSH, CDR2 LQKENI. Unmatched junction bases numbered 6, after V lost 6 bases and J lost 1 base. The CDR3 runs 15 residues. As DNA, the CDR3 is TGTGCCAGCTCCCCAGGACTAGGATCCTACAATGAGCAGTTCTTC. Protein sequence: CASSPGLGSYNEQFF. Filled out from reference TRBV18 and TRBJ2-1, the complete variable domain reads NAGVMQNPRHLVRRRGQEARLRCSPMKGHSHVYWYRQLPEEGLKFMVYLQKENIIDESGMPKERFSAEFPKEGPSILRIQQVVRGDSAAYFCASSPGLGSYNEQFFGPGTRLTVL.

In this sample, this clonotype turned up many times. V usage is TRBV7-2 and J usage is TRBJ1-3, with D unresolved. V shed 5 bases and J shed 0 bases, with 14 bases lying between them. This CDR3 has 16 residues. CDR1 is SGHTA, CDR2 FQGNSA, per germline. The CDR3 is CASSTRKSSSGNTIYF. CDR3 in DNA: TGTGCCAGCAGCACCCGCAAGAGTTCCTCTGGAAACACCATATATTTT.

This clonotype was seen a handful of times. V and J are TRBV6-1 and TRBJ2-5; D unresolved. The CDR3 spans 11 residues. V lost 7 bases and J 4 bases, leaving 7 bases between the germline ends. CDR1 is MNHNS, CDR2 SASEGT, per germline. CDR3 nucleotide sequence: TGTGCCAGCATTGGTACAGAGACCCAGTACTTC. Encoded protein: CASIGTETQYF.

This clonotype was counted a few times. The V gene is TRBV14, the J gene TRBJ2-3, with D maybe TRBD2 (5 bases). V was cut by 4 bases and J by 4 bases, with 12 bases left in between. The CDR3 is 14 residues long. Germline V gene data show CDR1 as SGHDN and CDR2 as FVKESK. Here the CDR3 reads CASSPSGWADTQYF. CDR3 sequence (DNA): TGTGCCAGCAGCCCGAGCGGCTGGGCAGATACGCAGTATTTT. The variable domain in full, with the rest retrieved from reference TRBV14 and TRBJ2-3, is EAGVTQFPSHSVIEKGQTVTLRCDPISGHDNLYWYRRVMGKEIKFLLHFVKESKQDESGMPNNRFLAERTGGTYSTLKVQPAELEDSGVYFCASSPSGWADTQYFGPGTRLTVL.

This clonotype has at least ten counts. This sequence joins TRBV7-9 and TRBJ1-1, with 7 bases identical to TRBD1. J lost 0 bases, V lost 8 bases, and 6 bases had no gene match. From germline, CDR1 is SEHNR and CDR2 FQNEAQ (reference sequence). This CDR3 spans 14 amino acids. CDR3 nucleotides: TGTGCCAGCGGATCAAGGGGGCTGAACACTGAAGCTTTCTTT. It encodes CASGSRGLNTEAFF.

This clonotype came up many times. This chain links TRBV28 with TRBJ1-5; a weak D match, TRBD1 (6 bases). This CDR3 is 14 amino acids long. V shed 1 base and J shed 5 bases, with 9 bases lying between them. Germline CDR1 reads MDHEN; CDR2 reads SYDVKM. The CDR3 loop reads CASSLLQGDQPQHF. The CDR3 nucleotides read TGTGCCAGCAGTTTATTACAGGGCGATCAGCCCCAGCATTTT.

In this sample, this clonotype turned up many times. The CDR3 region has the DNA TGTGCCAGCAGCCAGGCCGCAGGGAGGGTGCCTAACTATGGCTACACCTTC. Protein sequence: CASSQAAGRVPNYGYTF. This rearrangement joins TRBV7-6 to TRBJ1-2; tentatively, D is TRBD1 (5 bases). Trimming took 5 bases from V and 0 from J, leaving 19 bases between them. CDR1 is SGHVS, CDR2 FNYEAQ, per germline. This CDR3 has 17 amino acids.

CDR3 protein: CATATGLAGNTIYF. Here the CDR3 DNA reads TGTGCCACCGCGACAGGGTTGGCTGGAAACACCATATATTTT. The chain has TRBV2 and TRBJ1-3, with 7 bases aligning to TRBD1. From germline, CDR1 is SNHLY and CDR2 FYNNEI. Trimming at V came to 10 bases and at J to 2 bases, leaving 8 bases not matched to a gene. The CDR3 contains 14 residues. Filled out from reference TRBV2 and TRBJ1-3, the complete variable domain reads EPEVTQTPSHQVTQMGQEVILRCVPISNHLYFYWYRQILGQKVEFLVSFYNNEISEKSEIFDDQFSVERPDGSNFTLKIRSTKLEDSAMYFCATATGLAGNTIYFGEGSWLTVV.

The sample holds many counts of this clonotype. The chain combines TRBV25-1 with TRBJ1-2, with D possibly being TRBD1 (5 bases). The CDR3 contains 14 residues. The germline V and J ends were trimmed by 8 bases and 5 bases, with 18 bases remaining between them. Per the germline V gene, CDR1 is MGHDK and CDR2 is SYGVNS. DNA for the CDR3: TGTGCCAGCGGGGGTCCCGACCCTCGATATGGCTACACCTTC. This encodes CASGGPDPRYGYTF.

This clonotype was recorded many times. The V call is TRBV7-3, the J call TRBJ1-6; D may be TRBD1 (5 bases). The CDR3 contains 15 residues. Germline CDR1 SGHTA, CDR2 FQGTGA. Deletions cut 5 bases from V and 6 bases from J, with 14 bases between. CDR3 sequence: CASSHWQGFNSPLHF. CDR3 nucleotides: TGTGCCAGCAGCCATTGGCAGGGCTTTAATTCACCCCTCCACTTT.

The chain links TRBV7-2 to TRBJ2-7; D gene ambiguous. The CDR3 runs to 15 residues. The germline V gene encodes CDR1 SGHTA and CDR2 FQGNSA. Trimming shortened V by 1 base and J by 3 bases, and 13 bases separated the two germline ends. CDR3 residues: CASSLGADILYEQYF. In DNA form, the CDR3 reads TGTGCCAGCAGCTTAGGGGCCGATATTCTCTACGAGCAGTACTTC.